The subject of this entry is one T cell receptor (beta chain). Its cognate antigen is unknown. The V gene's germline CDR1 is MDHEN and CDR2 SYDVKM. The CDR3 spans 11 residues. V lost 5 bases and J lost 10, with 6 bases in between. These data come from a study of lymphopenia after photon versus proton radiotherapy. Study findings and constraints: Photon-treated patients lost naive T cells and TCR diversity; proton-treated stayed stable. After the lymphocyte nadir, photon-treated repertoires showed oligoclonal expansion, especially of CD8+ Temra cells. A bigger post-nadir fall in TCR diversity correlated inversely with survival time in deceased patients.

Profiled with immunoSEQ multiplex PCR; TCRdb holds only in-frame clones, not every one. Of 50,000 or so clones in the sample, around 90% were seen once. The chain employs TRBV28 and TRBJ1-6; D is unclear. This specimen consisted of peripheral blood, obtained from a patient treated with photon-based radiotherapy. This sequence originates from a woman between 40 and 50 years old with cholangiocarcinoma. The CDR3 nucleotides read TGTGCCAGCAGTCGTGGGTCACCCCTCCACTTT. Amino acids: CASSRGSPLHF.